A single sample is the source of the 11 T cell receptor beta chains below, sequenced in a study of T cell repertoires in cytomegalovirus infection. Via MiXCR, TCRdb re-called the reads, giving one row per CDR3 protein. Here the sample spans some 560,000 distinct CDR3 sequences, around 40% being singletons. These receptors have no known antigen. The sample in question was cultured PBMCs, obtained from culture after CMV antigen stimulation. The receptors stem from a human donor in good health (CMV status not recorded). Some clones in this sample may be carry-over from other donors' samples.

This clonotype showed up just a few times. In DNA form, the CDR3 reads TGTGCCAGCAGCCCGACCAGACTAGCGACCGATACGCAGTATTTT. It encodes CASSPTRLATDTQYF. V gene TRBV7-2 combines with J gene TRBJ2-3, with 8 bases aligning to TRBD2. From germline, CDR1 is SGHTA and CDR2 FQGNSA. CDR3 length equals 15 residues. The junction had 10 bases not matched to a gene; V was cut back by 5 bases and J by 6 bases.

This clonotype was counted only a few times. The rearrangement links TRBV6-6 to TRBJ1-1, with unresolved D. Trimming took 0 bases from V and 0 from J, leaving 11 bases between them. The CDR3 is 16 amino acids. Germline CDR1 and CDR2: MNHNY and SVGAGI (reference sequence). CDR3 region: CASSYSTTNMNTEAFF. The CDR3 DNA sequence: TGTGCCAGCAGTTACTCAACGACAAACATGAACACTGAAGCTTTCTTT.

The chain couples TRBV5-1 to TRBJ2-2, with 9 bases matching TRBD1. Germline V gene data show CDR1 as SGHRS and CDR2 as YFSETQ. The trim removed 2 bases at V and 2 bases at J, leaving 7 bases unmatched. The CDR3 is made up of 17 amino acids. The chain's CDR3 is CASSLPTGGANTGELFF. The CDR3, as DNA: TGCGCCAGCAGCTTACCCACAGGGGGCGCAAACACCGGGGAGCTGTTTTTT.

The chain uses TRBV19 and TRBJ1-5; the match to TRBD1 covers 7 bases. With 4 bases clipped from V and 2 bases from J, the junction kept 8 bases outside the gene matches. Germline V gives CDR1 LNHDA, CDR2 SQIVND (reference sequence). There are 16 residues in the CDR3. The CDR3 nucleotides read TGTGCCAGTAGTAGACGACAGGGTAGTGGCAATCAGCCCCAGCATTTT. It yields the protein CASSRRQGSGNQPQHF. Based on the CDR3 plus reference TRBV19 and TRBJ1-5, the full variable domain is DGGITQSPKYLFRKEGQNVTLSCEQNLNHDAMYWYRQDPGQGLRLIYYSQIVNDFQKGDIAEGYSVSREKKESFPLTVTSAQKNPTAFYLCASSRRQGSGNQPQHFGDGTRLSIL.

This clonotype has just a few counts. This chain uses TRBV11-2 with TRBJ2-2, with a weak D call TRBD1 (5 bases). The CDR3 has 15 residues. Germline V lookup: CDR1 SGHAT, CDR2 FQNNGV. Trimming shortened V by 5 bases and J by 2 bases, and 12 bases separated the two germline ends. The CDR3 DNA reads TGTGCCAGCAGCCGATACAGGATAAACACCGGGGAGCTGTTTTTT. This gives the protein CASSRYRINTGELFF.

The rearrangement joins TRBV6-5 to TRBJ2-2; 8 bases align to TRBD1. From germline, CDR1 is MNHEY and CDR2 SVGAGI. V dropped 5 bases and J dropped 5; count of bases not matched to a gene: 7. This CDR3 is 15 amino acids long. The CDR3: CASSRTGYQTGELFF. The CDR3, as DNA: TGTGCCAGCAGTCGGACAGGGTACCAAACCGGGGAGCTGTTTTTT.

The V call is TRBV6-5, the J call TRBJ2-5; 8 nucleotides line up with TRBD2. The CDR3 is made up of 15 amino acids. Germline loops: CDR1 MNHEY, CDR2 SVGAGI. J was trimmed by 2 bases and V by 1 base; bases with no gene match: 3. Written as DNA, the CDR3 is TGTGCCAGCAGTTACTTCACTAGCGGACAAGAGACCCAGTACTTC. This gives the protein CASSYFTSGQETQYF.

This clonotype was detected only a few times. The rearrangement joins TRBV7-2 to TRBJ2-3; D remains unclear. V lost 6 bases, J lost 3 bases, and 10 bases lay in between. Germline assignment: CDR1 SGHTA and CDR2 FQGNSA. The CDR3 extends over 13 amino acids. CDR3 residues: CASSIQWTDTQYF. CDR3 sequence (DNA): TGTGCCAGCAGTATCCAATGGACAGATACGCAGTATTTT.

The genes are TRBV20-1 and TRBJ2-7; a weak D match, TRBD1 (7 bases). Trimming pared 3 bases from V and 2 bases from J, leaving 14 bases between. CDR1 and CDR2 (germline): DFQATT, SNEGSKA (reference sequence). CDR3 length: 14 amino acids. This CDR3 is CSARGGQSTYEQYF. CDR3 coding DNA: TGCAGTGCTAGGGGGGGACAGAGTACCTACGAGCAGTACTTC.

This clonotype has just a few counts. The chain couples TRBV4-2 to TRBJ1-1; the D gene is possibly TRBD1 (6 bases). From germline, CDR1 is LGHNA and CDR2 YNFKEQ. The ends were cut back, 4 bases at V and 4 bases at J, with 16 bases in the middle. The CDR3 runs 15 residues. The CDR3 region has the DNA TGTGCCAGCAGCCTAGGAGGGGGGGAAGCCACTGAAGCTTTCTTT. Protein sequence: CASSLGGGEATEAFF.

About this clonotype itself: At one of its ends the junction is not consistent with the germline gene, which may arise from a read error. The chain employs TRBV5-3 and TRBJ1-5; D unresolved. TRBV5-3 is marked as an open reading frame, function uncertain. This CDR3 spans 14 amino acids. The DNA of the CDR3 is TGTGCCAGCAGCTTGCCGGGATCCGATCAGCCCCAGCATTTT. Translated, it gives CASSLPGSDQPQHF.